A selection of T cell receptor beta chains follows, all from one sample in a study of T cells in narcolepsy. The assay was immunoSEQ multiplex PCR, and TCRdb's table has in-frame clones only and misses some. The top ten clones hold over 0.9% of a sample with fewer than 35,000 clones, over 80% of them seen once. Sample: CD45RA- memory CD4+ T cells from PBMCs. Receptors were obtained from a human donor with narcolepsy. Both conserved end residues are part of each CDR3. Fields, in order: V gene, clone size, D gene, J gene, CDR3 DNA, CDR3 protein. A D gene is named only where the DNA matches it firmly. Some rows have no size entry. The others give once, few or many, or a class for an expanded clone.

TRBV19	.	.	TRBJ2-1	TGTGCCAGTAGTGTTGGGGTGACTATTAGCTCCTACAATGAGCAGTTCTTC	CASSVGVTISSYNEQFF
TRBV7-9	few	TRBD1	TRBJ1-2	TGTGCCAGCAGCCTACGACAGGGAGCCACCTATGGCTACACCTTC	CASSLRQGATYGYTF
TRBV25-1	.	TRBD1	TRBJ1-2	TGTGCCAGCAGTGGGGGACAGCTAAACTATGGCTACACCTTC	CASSGGQLNYGYTF
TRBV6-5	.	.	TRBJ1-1	TGTGCCAGCAGTTACTCATACAGGATGAACACTGAAGCTTTCTTT	CASSYSYRMNTEAFF
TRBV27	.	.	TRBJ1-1	TGTGCCAGCAGTCGGCCGAACACTGAAGCTTTCTTT	CASSRPNTEAFF
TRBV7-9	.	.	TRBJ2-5	TGTGCCAGCAGGCTACAAGAGACCCAGTACTTC	CASRLQETQYF
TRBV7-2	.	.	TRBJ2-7	TGTGCCAGCAGCTTAGATTTACAGGGTTCCTTCTACGAGCAGTACTTC	CASSLDLQGSFYEQYF
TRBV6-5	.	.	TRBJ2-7	TGTGCCAGCAGTGTAACCGGACAGATTTACGAGCAGTACTTC	CASSVTGQIYEQYF
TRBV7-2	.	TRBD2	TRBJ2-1	TGTGCCAGCAGCTCTACTAGCGGGGGGCGGAGTGAGCAGTTCTTC	CASSSTSGGRSEQFF
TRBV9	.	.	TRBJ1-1	TGTGCCAGCAGCGAGGGACCGATGAACACTGAAGCTTTCTTT	CASSEGPMNTEAFF
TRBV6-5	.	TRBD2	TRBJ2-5	TGTGCCAGCAGACCACTAGCGGGGGGCAGGGGGGAGCAGTACTTC	CASRPLAGGRGEQYF
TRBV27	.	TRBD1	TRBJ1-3	TGTGCCAGCAAGGGGGCCCGTGGAAACACCATATATTTT	CASKGARGNTIYF
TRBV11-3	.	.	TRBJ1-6	TGTGCCAGCAGCACGCAGGGCGATAATTCACCCCTCCACTTT	CASSTQGDNSPLHF
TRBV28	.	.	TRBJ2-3	TGTGCCAGCAGTCGAGGAGTTGGTTCGGGCACAGATACGCAGTATTTT	CASSRGVGSGTDTQYF
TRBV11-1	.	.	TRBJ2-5	TGTGCCAGCAGCTTCCTTTCGGGGGCCGACCAAGAGACCCAGTACTTC	CASSFLSGADQETQYF
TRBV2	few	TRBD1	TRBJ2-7	TGTGCCAGCAGGCAGGGGGCGAGCTCCTACGAGCAGTACTTC	CASRQGASSYEQYF
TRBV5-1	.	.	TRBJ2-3	TGCGCCAGCAGCTTGATGGGGGCCTCCACAGATACGCAGTATTTT	CASSLMGASTDTQYF
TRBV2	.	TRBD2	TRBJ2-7	TGTGCCAGCAGGTACGACTGGGAGGGGTTCTCCTACGAGCAGTACTTC	CASRYDWEGFSYEQYF
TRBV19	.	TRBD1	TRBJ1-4	TGTGCCAGTAATGAGGACAGGGTTAATGAAAAACTGTTTTTT	CASNEDRVNEKLFF
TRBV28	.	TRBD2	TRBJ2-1	TGTGCCAGCAGTTCCTACGGACTAGCGGGGGGGCCTTGGCAGTTCTTC	CASSSYGLAGGPWQFF
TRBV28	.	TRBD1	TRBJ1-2	TGTGCCAGCAGGCCCGGGGGGTCAGGGGGCAACTATGGCTACACCTTC	CASRPGGSGGNYGYTF
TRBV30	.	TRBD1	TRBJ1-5	TGTGCCTGGAGCAAGACAGGGGCTGATCAGCCCCAGCATTTT	CAWSKTGADQPQHF
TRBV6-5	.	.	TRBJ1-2	TGTGCCAGCAGTTACTCGCTGACAGACTATGGCTACACCTTC	CASSYSLTDYGYTF
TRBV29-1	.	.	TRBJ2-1	TGCAGCGTTGGGACGGTAAGCTCCTACAATGAGCAGTTCTTC	CSVGTVSSYNEQFF
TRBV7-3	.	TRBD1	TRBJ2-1	TGTGCCAGCAGCCGAGAGAGGACAGGGATCCATGAGCAGTTCTTC	CASSRERTGIHEQFF
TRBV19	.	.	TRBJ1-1	TGTGCCAGTACCCCCGCGCGCCACCAGGCTGAAGCTTTCTTT	CASTPARHQAEAFF